This T cell receptor (beta chain) was obtained from a study of cytomegalovirus exposure and HLA in healthy donors. Study information: A prior study identified 117 million unique TCR beta sequences from about 200 million T cells.

The CDR3 is 13 residues long. V was trimmed by 3 bases and J by 5 bases, leaving 11 bases between them. The germline gives CDR1 LNHDA, CDR2 SQIVND (reference sequence). Broader study findings: Reportedly, TCR beta sequences accurately predicted HLA-A and HLA-B alleles in most subjects. Researchers counted over 150 TCR beta chains as cytomegalovirus-associated. Judged likely to be a sequencing artifact was a cluster of highly shared sequence variants.

This clone was counted a few times. Its antigen remains unidentified. The PCR had 60 Vbeta and 13 Jbeta primers. Assay used: immunoSEQ multiplex PCR; TCRdb lists only in-frame clones, some missing. The sample carries 150,000 or so clones, approximately 80% recorded once. The sequenced sample consisted of PBMCs. This chain links TRBV19 with TRBJ2-7; weak D call: TRBD2 (6 bases). The TCR was taken from a man aged 40-50 years in good health and CMV-seropositive. This CDR3 reads CASSIREADEQYF. The CDR3, as DNA: TGTGCCAGTAGTATTAGGGAGGCCGACGAGCAGTACTTC.